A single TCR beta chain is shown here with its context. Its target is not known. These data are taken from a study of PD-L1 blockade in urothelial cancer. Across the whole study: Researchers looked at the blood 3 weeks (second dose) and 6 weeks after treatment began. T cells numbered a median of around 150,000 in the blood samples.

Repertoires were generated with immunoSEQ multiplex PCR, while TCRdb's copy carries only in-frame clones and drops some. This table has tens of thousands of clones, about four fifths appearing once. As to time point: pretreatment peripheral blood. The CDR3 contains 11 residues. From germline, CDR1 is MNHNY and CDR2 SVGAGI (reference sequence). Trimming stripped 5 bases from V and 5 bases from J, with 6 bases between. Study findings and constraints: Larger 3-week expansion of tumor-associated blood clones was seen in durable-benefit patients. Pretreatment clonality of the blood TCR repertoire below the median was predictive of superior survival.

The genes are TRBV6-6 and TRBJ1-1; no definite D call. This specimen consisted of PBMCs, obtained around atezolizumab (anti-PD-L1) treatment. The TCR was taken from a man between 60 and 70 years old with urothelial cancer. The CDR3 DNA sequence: TGTGCCAGCAGTGCGGGAACTGAAGCTTTCTTT. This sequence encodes CASSAGTEAFF.